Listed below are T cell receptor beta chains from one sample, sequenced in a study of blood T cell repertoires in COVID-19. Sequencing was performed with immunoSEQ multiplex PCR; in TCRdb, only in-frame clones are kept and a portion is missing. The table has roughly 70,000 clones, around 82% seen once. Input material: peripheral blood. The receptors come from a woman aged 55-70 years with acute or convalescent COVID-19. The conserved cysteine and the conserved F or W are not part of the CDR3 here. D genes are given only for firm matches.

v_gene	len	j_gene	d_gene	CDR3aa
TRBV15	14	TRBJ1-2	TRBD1	ATSRDRGQWLGGYT
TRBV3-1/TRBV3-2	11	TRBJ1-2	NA	ASSQVAGAGYT
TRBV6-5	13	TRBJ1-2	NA	ASSTALGAGDGYT
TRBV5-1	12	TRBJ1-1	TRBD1	ASSFGTANTEAF
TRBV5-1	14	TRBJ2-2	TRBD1	ASSSGLGTGVGELF
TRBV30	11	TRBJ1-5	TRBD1	AWLTGGGQPQH
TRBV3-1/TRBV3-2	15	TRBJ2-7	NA	ASSPLQAHNSGYEQY
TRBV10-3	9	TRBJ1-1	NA	ASRQNTEAF
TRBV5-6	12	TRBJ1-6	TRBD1	ASSWGQGNSPLH
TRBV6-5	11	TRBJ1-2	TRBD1	ASSPRTGDGYT
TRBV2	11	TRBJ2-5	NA	ASSSGGLETQY
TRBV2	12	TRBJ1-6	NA	ASSIQEGNSPLH
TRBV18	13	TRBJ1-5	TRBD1	ASSPTGGAGQPQH
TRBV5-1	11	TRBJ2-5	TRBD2	ASSPTGGETQY
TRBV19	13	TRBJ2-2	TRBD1	ASSSPGTATGELF
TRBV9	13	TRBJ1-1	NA	ASSPLGQGLTEAF
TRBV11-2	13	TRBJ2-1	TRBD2	ASSPSGGVYNEQF
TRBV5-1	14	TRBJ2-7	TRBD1	ASSLRGPDSSYEQY
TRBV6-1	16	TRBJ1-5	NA	ASSESSRVSRAYQPQH
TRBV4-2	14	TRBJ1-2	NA	ASSPYPQGGNYGYT
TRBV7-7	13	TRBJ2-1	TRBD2	ASSPGAGGNNEQF
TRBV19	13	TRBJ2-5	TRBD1	ASSIGTGKAETQY
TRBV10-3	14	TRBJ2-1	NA	AISENTGKVGNEQF
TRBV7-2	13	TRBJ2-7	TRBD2	ASSITSGGTYEQY
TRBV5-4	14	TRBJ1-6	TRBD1	ASSNRDRGYNSPLH
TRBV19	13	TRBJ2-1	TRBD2	ASSASAVAGNEQF
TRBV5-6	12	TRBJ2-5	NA	ATRQGLTRETQY
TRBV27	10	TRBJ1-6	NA	ASSFGNSPLH
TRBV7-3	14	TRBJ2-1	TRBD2	ASSLKRGARTNEQF
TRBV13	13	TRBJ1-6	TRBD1	ASSTGQGINSPLH
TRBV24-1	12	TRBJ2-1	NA	ATSDRVSYNEQF
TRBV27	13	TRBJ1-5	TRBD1	ASGRTGQGNQPQH
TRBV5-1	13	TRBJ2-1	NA	ASSLATSSYNEQF
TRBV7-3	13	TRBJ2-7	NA	ASSLSGGAAYEQY
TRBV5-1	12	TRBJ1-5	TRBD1	ASSITGGEQPQH
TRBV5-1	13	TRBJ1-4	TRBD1	ASSLQGATNEKLF
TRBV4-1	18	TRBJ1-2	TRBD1	ASSQEKDWDRGSGNYGYT
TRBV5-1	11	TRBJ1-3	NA	ASSPPRGDTIY